This entry lists 5 T cell receptor beta chains sequenced from one sample in a study of tumor-infiltrating lymphocytes in localized non-small cell lung cancer. Method: immunoSEQ multiplex PCR; TCRdb's copy keeps in-frame clones and lacks some. The sample lists some 2,600 clones; over 55% were seen once. Material for sequencing was uninvolved lung tissue not adjacent to the tumor. Receptors were obtained from a human donor with non-small cell lung cancer.

The V call is TRBV6-4, the J call TRBJ2-6; D ambiguous. V shed 1 base and J shed 0 bases, with 4 bases lying between them. There are 15 residues in the CDR3. Germline CDR1 MRHNA, CDR2 SNTAGT. CDR3 sequence: CASSDWRSGANVLTF. In nucleotides, the CDR3 is TGTGCCAGCAGTGACTGGCGCTCTGGGGCCAACGTCCTGACTTTC.

V is TRBV30 and J is TRBJ1-1, with 7 bases identical to TRBD1. The CDR3 spans 12 residues. Germline V CDR1 and CDR2: GTSNPN, SVGIG (reference sequence). V gave up 2 bases and J gave up 10 bases; unmatched junction bases: 7. This CDR3 reads CAWSQQGEVAFF. The CDR3 coding sequence is TGTGCCTGGAGTCAGCAGGGGGAGGTAGCTTTCTTT.

This chain joins TRBV13 and TRBJ2-3, with D possibly matching TRBD2 (6 bases). CDR3 length equals 16 residues. Germline V gene sequence: CDR1 PRHDT, CDR2 FYEKMQ (reference sequence). Trimming stripped 4 bases from V and 0 bases from J, with 14 bases between. CDR3 protein: CASSSGGGMSTDTQYF. The CDR3 DNA sequence: TGTGCCAGCAGCTCCGGAGGCGGGATGAGCACAGATACGCAGTATTTT.

This clone was seen a handful of times. The genes are TRBV9 and TRBJ2-7; D uncertain. Germline V gives CDR1 SGDLS, CDR2 YYNGEE. V lost 8 bases, J lost 2 bases, and 5 bases lay in between. The CDR3 contains 10 residues. The CDR3 sequence is CASRAYEQYF. For the CDR3, the DNA is TGTGCCAGTAGAGCCTACGAGCAGTACTTC.

The J gene is TRBJ2-2, the V gene TRBV28; D unclear. Germline V gene data show CDR1 as MDHEN and CDR2 as SYDVKM. The CDR3 spans 11 residues. Trimming took 7 bases from V and 1 from J, leaving 1 base between them. The DNA for the CDR3 is TGTGCCAGCAAGAACACCGGGGAGCTGTTTTTT. Its protein product is CASKNTGELFF.